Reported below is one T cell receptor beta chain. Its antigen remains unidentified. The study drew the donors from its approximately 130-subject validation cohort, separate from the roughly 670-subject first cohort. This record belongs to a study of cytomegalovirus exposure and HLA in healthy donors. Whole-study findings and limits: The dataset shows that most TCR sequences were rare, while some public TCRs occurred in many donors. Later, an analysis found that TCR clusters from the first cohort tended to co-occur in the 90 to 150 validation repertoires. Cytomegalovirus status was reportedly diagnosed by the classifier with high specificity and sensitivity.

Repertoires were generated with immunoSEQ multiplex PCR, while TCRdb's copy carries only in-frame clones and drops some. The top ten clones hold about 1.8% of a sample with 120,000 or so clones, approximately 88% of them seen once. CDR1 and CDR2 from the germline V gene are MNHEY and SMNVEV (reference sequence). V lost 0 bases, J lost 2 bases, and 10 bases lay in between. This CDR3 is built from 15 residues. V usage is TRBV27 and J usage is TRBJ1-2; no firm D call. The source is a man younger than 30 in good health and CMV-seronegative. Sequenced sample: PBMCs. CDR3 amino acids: CASSLSGRPNYGYTF. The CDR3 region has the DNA TGTGCCAGCAGTTTATCGGGCAGACCCAACTATGGCTACACCTTC.